This TCR beta chain was identified in a study of brain metastases from non-small cell lung cancer. Whole-study findings and limits: Expanded T-cell clones appeared in approximately 60% of brain metastases over primaries. Paired brain metastases and primary tumors largely shared TCR repertoires. Fewer infiltrating T cells were found in brain metastases than primaries.

CDR3 size: 14 residues. A remark on this clone: The antigen remains unidentified. An end of the junction differs from the germline gene, which may be a read error.

TCRdb keeps only in-frame clones here, not all; method: immunoSEQ multiplex PCR. Among 14,000 to 15,000 clones listed, under 85% were seen once. This clonotype was obtained from a donor aged 40 or older with non-small cell lung cancer. This chain uses TRBV23-1 with TRBJ2-2; TRBD1 matches 8 bases. TRBV23-1 is given ORF status, its function remaining uncertain. The sequencing sample was made of primary lung tumor tissue. In nucleotides, the CDR3 is TGCGCCAGCACCCTCGACAGGGGACACCGGGGAGCTGTTTTT. Amino acid sequence: CASTLDRGHRGAVF.